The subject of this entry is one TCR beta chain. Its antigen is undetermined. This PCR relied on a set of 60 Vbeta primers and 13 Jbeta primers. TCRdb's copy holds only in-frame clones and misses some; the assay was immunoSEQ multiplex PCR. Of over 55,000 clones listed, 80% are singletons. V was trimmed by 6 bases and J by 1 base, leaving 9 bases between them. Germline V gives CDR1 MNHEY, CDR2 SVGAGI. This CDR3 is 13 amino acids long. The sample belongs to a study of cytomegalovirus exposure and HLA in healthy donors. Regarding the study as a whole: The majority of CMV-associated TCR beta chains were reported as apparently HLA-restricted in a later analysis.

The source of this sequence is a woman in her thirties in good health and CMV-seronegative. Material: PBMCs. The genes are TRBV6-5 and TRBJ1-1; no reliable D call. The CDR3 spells CASSPLGNTEAFF. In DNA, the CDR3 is TGTGCCAGCAGCCCGCTCGGGAACACTGAAGCTTTCTTT.